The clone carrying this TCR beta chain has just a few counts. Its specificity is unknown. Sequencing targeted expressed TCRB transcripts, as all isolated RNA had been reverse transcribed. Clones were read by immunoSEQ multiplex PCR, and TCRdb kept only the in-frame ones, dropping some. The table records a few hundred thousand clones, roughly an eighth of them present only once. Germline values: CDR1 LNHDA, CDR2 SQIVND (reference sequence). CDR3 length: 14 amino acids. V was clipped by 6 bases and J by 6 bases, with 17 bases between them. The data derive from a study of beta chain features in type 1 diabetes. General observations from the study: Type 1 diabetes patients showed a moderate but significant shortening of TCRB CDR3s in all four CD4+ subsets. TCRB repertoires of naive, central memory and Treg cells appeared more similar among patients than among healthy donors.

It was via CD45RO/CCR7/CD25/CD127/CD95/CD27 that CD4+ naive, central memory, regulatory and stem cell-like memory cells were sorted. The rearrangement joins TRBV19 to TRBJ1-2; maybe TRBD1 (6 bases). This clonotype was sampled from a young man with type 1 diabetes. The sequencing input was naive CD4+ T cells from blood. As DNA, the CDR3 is TGTGCCAGTAGACTACGGGGGGCGCCGGATGGCTACACCTTC. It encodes CASRLRGAPDGYTF.